This TCR beta chain was obtained from a study of shared clonotypes between healthy human individuals. Each sample came from a Caucasian adult donor living in Nashville, Tennessee. The germline CDR1 and CDR2 sequences are DFQATT and SNEGSKA (reference sequence). The V gene lost 3 bases and the J gene lost 5 bases, with 5 bases spanning the gap. The CDR3 is 11 residues long. In this sample, this clone turned up once. TCRdb keeps only in-frame clones here, not all; method: immunoSEQ multiplex PCR. The table records hundreds of thousands of clones, around 76% of them present only once. The V gene is TRBV20-1, the J gene TRBJ2-1, with D uncertain. The clonotype comes from a woman in her thirties or forties in good health. Some clones in this sample may be carry-over from other donors' samples. The sequenced sample consisted of PBMCs. CDR3 sequence: CSARWDNEQFF. In DNA, the CDR3 is TGCAGTGCTAGGTGGGACAATGAGCAGTTCTTC.